The 23 T cell receptor beta chains reported below all come from one sample, sequenced in a study of blood T cell repertoires in COVID-19. The method was immunoSEQ multiplex PCR; TCRdb's version includes in-frame clones alone and lacks a portion of them. The data hold 290,000 or so clones, with about nine tenths observed a single time. What was sequenced was peripheral blood. The source of these receptors is a woman in her twenties or thirties with COVID-19, enrolled during active disease.

J is TRBJ1-1 and V is TRBV6-6; D unresolved. Trimming stripped 6 bases from V and 0 bases from J, with 8 bases between. CDR3 length: 13 residues. Per the germline V gene, CDR1 is MNHNY and CDR2 is SVGAGI (reference sequence). The CDR3 DNA is TGTGCCAGCAGCCCGACATTGAACACTGAAGCTTTCTTT. Translating gives CASSPTLNTEAFF.

The rearrangement joins TRBV14 to TRBJ2-1; D is perhaps TRBD2 (6 bases). Germline CDR1 is SGHDN and CDR2 is FVKESK. The germline V and J ends were trimmed by 2 bases and 7 bases, with 12 bases remaining between them. There are 14 residues in the CDR3. Written as DNA, the CDR3 is TGTGCCAGCAGCCAACCGACTAGACGGAATGAGCAGTTCTTC. Protein: CASSQPTRRNEQFF.

DNA of the CDR3: TGTGCCAGCAGCTTATGGGGCCAACAGGGAATGAACACTGAAGCTTTCTTT. Its protein is CASSLWGQQGMNTEAFF. V is TRBV7-9 and J is TRBJ1-1; a possible D gene is TRBD1 (6 bases). Germline CDR1 is SEHNR and CDR2 is FQNEAQ (reference sequence). The CDR3 runs to 17 residues. Trimming took 2 bases from V and 0 from J, leaving 16 bases between them.

The J gene is TRBJ2-2, the V gene TRBV2; a possible D gene is TRBD1 (6 bases). V lost 4 bases and J lost 2, with 11 bases in between. This CDR3 region has 15 residues. Per germline, CDR1 SNHLY and CDR2 FYNNEI. Here the CDR3 DNA reads TGTGCCAGCAGTGGGCAGGGGTTAAACACCGGGGAGCTGTTTTTT. This encodes CASSGQGLNTGELFF.

V usage is TRBV7-9 and J usage is TRBJ2-2; possible D gene TRBD1, 5 bases. Germline CDR1 is SEHNR and CDR2 is FQNEAQ (reference sequence). The V end was cut by 3 bases, the J end by 5 bases, with 13 bases between. There are 15 residues in the CDR3. The CDR3 DNA reads as TGTGCCAGCAGCTTCCAGGGATCGGCGACCGGGGAGCTGTTTTTT. This sequence encodes CASSFQGSATGELFF.

This chain joins TRBV7-9 and TRBJ2-7, with TRBD1 identical over 10 bases. The V and J ends lost 4 bases and 3 bases, in that order; junction bases with no gene match: 0. Germline CDR1 is SEHNR and CDR2 is FQNEAQ (reference sequence). CDR3 length: 13 residues. CDR3 nucleotide sequence: TGTGCCAGCAGCTGGACAGGGGGCTACGAGCAGTACTTC. The encoded protein is CASSWTGGYEQYF.

The chain has TRBV29-1 and TRBJ1-6; TRBD1 agrees at 7 bases. CDR3 length equals 13 residues. The V gene end was trimmed by 4 bases and the J gene end by 5 bases; junction bases not matched to a gene: 2. Germline V CDR1 and CDR2: SQVTM, ANQGSEA. CDR3 sequence reads: CSVGTGDNSPLHF. The CDR3 coding sequence is TGCAGCGTTGGAACAGGGGATAATTCACCCCTCCACTTT.

J is TRBJ1-5 and V is TRBV27; TRBD1 might be the D (6 bases). Germline V gene data show CDR1 as MNHEY and CDR2 as SMNVEV (reference sequence). This CDR3 region has 14 residues. V was clipped by 8 bases and J by 0 bases, with 11 bases between them. The CDR3 DNA is TGTGCCAGCTCGCCAGGGGTTAGCAATCAGCCCCAGCATTTT. This codes for CASSPGVSNQPQHF.

The rearrangement links TRBV19 to TRBJ1-1, with 7 bases matching TRBD1. The CDR3 has 16 residues. CDR1 and CDR2 (germline): LNHDA, SQIVND (reference sequence). V trimming: 3 bases; J trimming: 1 base; junction bases outside the gene matches: 8. For the CDR3, the DNA is TGTGCCAGTAGTATCCCCGGACAGGCTGCGAACACTGAAGCTTTCTTT. It translates to CASSIPGQAANTEAFF.

The chain is built from TRBV10-1 and TRBJ2-2, with D maybe TRBD1 (5 bases). The CDR3 is made up of 16 amino acids. V was shortened by 3 bases and J by 0 bases, with 11 bases between the two germline ends. The V gene's germline CDR1 is WNHNN and CDR2 SYGVQD (reference sequence). The CDR3 protein is CASSDLGRTNTGELFF. As DNA, the CDR3 is TGCGCCAGCAGTGATTTGGGGCGAACGAACACCGGGGAGCTGTTTTTT.

This clone was seen once. The chain uses TRBV5-1 and TRBJ1-5; no definite D call. CDR1 SGHRS and CDR2 YFSETQ come from the germline V gene. This CDR3 is built from 14 residues. The ends were cut back, 3 bases at V and 2 bases at J, with 9 bases in the middle. Here the CDR3 reads CASSSGLGNQPQHF. The CDR3 DNA reads TGCGCCAGCAGCTCAGGACTGGGCAATCAGCCCCAGCATTTT.

J is TRBJ2-1 and V is TRBV7-3, with D possibly matching TRBD2 (5 bases). Trimming shortened V by 3 bases and J by 5 bases, and 8 bases separated the two germline ends. Looked up from germline, CDR1 is SGHTA and CDR2 is FQGTGA. This CDR3 contains 13 residues. CDR3 coding DNA: TGTGCCAGCAGCTTCATGAGGGACAATGAGCAGTTCTTC. It codes for CASSFMRDNEQFF.

The chain couples TRBV2 to TRBJ2-4; TRBD1 is a possible D gene (6 bases). Germline lookup yields CDR1 SNHLY and CDR2 FYNNEI. The V gene lost 4 bases and the J gene lost 0 bases, with 19 bases spanning the gap. The CDR3 contains 18 residues. The CDR3 region is CASSVRDKVLVAKNIQYF. For the CDR3, the DNA is TGTGCCAGCAGTGTCCGGGACAAAGTCTTAGTAGCCAAAAACATTCAGTACTTC.

The chain links TRBV7-2 to TRBJ1-1; D not certain. Germline CDR1 is SGHTA and CDR2 is FQGNSA. The V end lost 2 bases, the J end lost 0 bases, and 10 bases lay between the germline ends. This CDR3 is built from 15 residues. DNA for the CDR3: TGTGCCAGCAGCTTATCGCGGGTCGTGAACACTGAAGCTTTCTTT. Translated: CASSLSRVVNTEAFF.

This clone has more than one count but fewer than ten. This chain connects TRBV5-1 to TRBJ2-3, with unresolved D. The CDR3 is 17 residues long. CDR1 SGHRS and CDR2 YFSETQ come from the germline V gene. V was trimmed by 0 bases and J by 1 base, leaving 15 bases between them. In DNA form, the CDR3 reads TGCGCCAGCAGCTTGGCCGTGGTAGCCCTGGGCACAGATACGCAGTATTTT. Translated, it gives CASSLAVVALGTDTQYF.

The chain is built from TRBV30 and TRBJ2-7, with TRBD1 matching over 10 bases. Per germline, CDR1 GTSNPN and CDR2 SVGIG (reference sequence). The CDR3 sequence is 17 residues long. V dropped 0 bases and J dropped 1; count of bases not matched to a gene: 9. Written as DNA, the CDR3 is TGTGCCTGGAGTGTAGGATTGCCGGACAGGGGGTCCTACGAGCAGTACTTC. This encodes CAWSVGLPDRGSYEQYF.

This sequence joins TRBV6-5 and TRBJ1-6; TRBD1 aligns across 8 bases. Germline values: CDR1 MNHEY, CDR2 SVGAGI. This CDR3 has 13 amino acids. V dropped 6 bases and J dropped 8; count of bases not matched to a gene: 3. The CDR3 DNA sequence: TGTGCCAGCAGCAGGGGGCTGGATTCACCCCTCCACTTT. It translates to CASSRGLDSPLHF.

The chain combines TRBV5-4 with TRBJ1-6, with 7 bases that match TRBD1. Per germline, CDR1 SGHNT and CDR2 YYREEE (reference sequence). V trimming: 4 bases; J trimming: 6 bases; junction bases outside the gene matches: 7. This CDR3 comprises 15 residues. The CDR3 region has the DNA TGTGCCAGCAGCCTGGTGGGGACAGTTAATTCACCCCTCCACTTT. Its protein product is CASSLVGTVNSPLHF.

The rearrangement uses TRBV24-1 and TRBJ1-2; a possible D gene is TRBD1 (6 bases). With 1 base removed from V and 8 bases from J, the gap between germline ends came to 13 bases. The germline CDR1 and CDR2 sequences are KGHDR and SFDVKD. CDR3 length equals 14 residues. CDR3 sequence reads: CATSDFRGGGGYTF. The CDR3 nucleotides read TGTGCCACCAGTGATTTCAGGGGCGGAGGCGGCTACACCTTC.

The chain joins TRBV6-5 to TRBJ2-6; no clear D gene. CDR1 and CDR2 from the germline V gene are MNHEY and SVGAGI. The CDR3 has 15 amino acids. V shed 6 bases and J shed 0 bases, with 9 bases lying between them. The CDR3 DNA reads TGTGCCAGCAGCCGACTGGTCTCTGGGGCCAACGTCCTGACTTTC. This encodes CASSRLVSGANVLTF.

V and J are TRBV28 and TRBJ1-1; 11 bases align to TRBD1. Trimming removed 6 bases from V and 11 bases from J; junction bases left unmatched: 8. The CDR3 runs to 13 residues. CDR1 MDHEN and CDR2 SYDVKM come from the germline V gene. The CDR3 DNA reads as TGTGCCAGCAGCGGGGGGACAGGGGGTCGGGCTTTCTTT. Amino acid sequence: CASSGGTGGRAFF.

CDR3 nucleotide sequence: TGTGCCAGTAGTAAAGGGTCTAGCGGGGGGTCCCGCAATGAGCAGTTCTTC. Protein: CASSKGSSGGSRNEQFF. The rearrangement joins TRBV19 to TRBJ2-1, with 11 bases that match TRBD2. V shed 4 bases, J shed 6 bases, and the junction held 11 bases outside the gene matches. This CDR3 contains 17 residues. Germline lookup yields CDR1 LNHDA and CDR2 SQIVND (reference sequence).

This chain connects TRBV3-1 (or the pseudogene TRBV3-2) to TRBJ1-1; D gene ambiguous. Trimming removed 3 bases at V and 4 bases at J, with 9 bases between. The CDR3 loop spans 13 amino acids. CDR1 and CDR2 from the germline V gene are LGHDT and YNNKEL (reference sequence). As DNA, the CDR3 is TGTGCCAGCAGCCAGTACACCAGCACTGAAGCTTTCTTT. The encoded protein is CASSQYTSTEAFF.